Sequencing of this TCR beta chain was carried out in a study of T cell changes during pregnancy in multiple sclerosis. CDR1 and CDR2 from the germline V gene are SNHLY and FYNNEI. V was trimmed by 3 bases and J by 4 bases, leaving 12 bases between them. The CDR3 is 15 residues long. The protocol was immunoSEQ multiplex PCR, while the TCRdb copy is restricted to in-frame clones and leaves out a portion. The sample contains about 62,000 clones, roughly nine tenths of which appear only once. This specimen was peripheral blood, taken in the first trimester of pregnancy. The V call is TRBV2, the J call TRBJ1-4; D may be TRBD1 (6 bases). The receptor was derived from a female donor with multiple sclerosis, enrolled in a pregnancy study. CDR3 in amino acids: CASSEATGRNEKLFF. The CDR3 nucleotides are TGTGCCAGCAGTGAGGCGACAGGTCGTAATGAAAAACTGTTTTTT. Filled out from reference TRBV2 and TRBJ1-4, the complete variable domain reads EPEVTQTPSHQVTQMGQEVILRCVPISNHLYFYWYRQILGQKVEFLVSFYNNEISEKSEIFDDQFSVERPDGSNFTLKIRSTKLEDSAMYFCASSEATGRNEKLFFGSGTQLSVL.